Each of the 19 T cell receptor beta chains below was sequenced from the same sample in a study of regulatory T cells in long-lasting Graves disease. The sample's time point: persistent/refractory GD, antithyroid drugs over 5 years with positive TRAb. RNA isolated from PBMCs was used to make the TCR library. Researchers made TCR beta libraries by using iRepertoire HTBI primers and running Arm-PCR on CDR3 regions. One entry per CDR3 protein results from TCRdb running MiXCR on the multiplex PCR reads. Seen here are some 440,000 distinct CDR3 sequences, around 20% observed once, and the top ten hold roughly 8%. The sequences come from peripheral blood mononuclear cells (PBMCs), collected when the disease was refractory, from a patient treated with antithyroid drugs. Receptor source: a female donor with Graves disease.

This sequence joins TRBV7-3 and TRBJ1-5; 8 nucleotides agree with TRBD1. CDR1 is SGHTA, CDR2 FQGTGA, per germline. V lost 6 bases to trimming and J lost 6 bases; unmatched junction nucleotides: 4. The CDR3 length is 13 residues. In DNA form, the CDR3 reads TGTGCCAGCAGAGCAACAGGGGGTCAGCCCCAGCATTTT. It codes for CASRATGGQPQHF. The entire variable domain, with the rest obtained from reference TRBV7-3 and TRBJ1-5, is as follows: GAGVSQTPSNKVTEKGKYVELRCDPISGHTALYWYRQSLGQGPEFLIYFQGTGAADDSGLPNDRFFAVRPEGSVSTLKIQRTERGDSAVYLCASRATGGQPQHFGDGTRLSIL.

This clonotype was found once. The chain uses TRBV19 and TRBJ1-2, with 7 bases lining up with TRBD1. V dropped 9 bases and J dropped 4; count of bases not matched to a gene: 5. Germline assignment: CDR1 LNHDA and CDR2 SQIVND (reference sequence). The CDR3 covers 12 residues. The CDR3 reads CASQTGFYGYTF. The CDR3 coding sequence is TGTGCCAGCCAGACAGGGTTCTATGGCTACACCTTC.

J is TRBJ1-3 and V is TRBV12-5; D uncertain. Germline V gene lookup returns CDR1 LGHNT and CDR2 FRNRAP. Trimming left V 5 bases short and J 4 bases short, with 6 bases between. The CDR3 contains 12 residues. CDR3 in DNA: TGTGCTAGTGGTCTATCCGGAAACACCATATATTTT. It specifies CASGLSGNTIYF.

The J gene is TRBJ1-3, the V gene TRBV20-1, with D unclear. Germline CDR1 and CDR2: DFQATT and SNEGSKA (reference sequence). The length of the CDR3 is 15 residues. The V and J ends lost 1 base and 0 bases respectively, with 10 bases between them. The CDR3 region is CSARVAQNSGNTIYF. The CDR3 DNA reads as TGCAGTGCTAGAGTTGCCCAAAACTCTGGAAACACCATATATTTT.

The gene calls are TRBV2 and TRBJ2-7, with TRBD1 identical over 9 bases. The V and J ends lost 8 bases and 3 bases, in that order; junction bases with no gene match: 8. The CDR3 length is 14 residues. CDR1 SNHLY and CDR2 FYNNEI come from the germline V gene. The CDR3 spells CASGLGQGIYEQYF. CDR3 coding DNA: TGTGCCAGCGGACTCGGACAGGGGATCTACGAGCAGTACTTC.

This rearrangement joins TRBV2 to TRBJ2-1; D possibly corresponds to TRBD2 (7 bases). CDR1 and CDR2 from the germline V gene are SNHLY and FYNNEI. CDR3 length: 17 residues. Trimming stripped 5 bases from V and 3 bases from J, with 20 bases between. CDR3 region: CASSLGGLAGVYNEQFF. In nucleotides, the CDR3 is TGTGCCAGCAGTTTAGGGGGACTGGCGGGAGTCTACAATGAGCAGTTCTTC.

This clonotype was detected ten times or more. CDR3 sequence reads: CASSLAGRVGETQYF. The CDR3 DNA sequence: TGTGCCAGCAGCTTAGCCGGCAGGGTAGGAGAGACCCAGTACTTC. The rearrangement uses TRBV7-2 and TRBJ2-5; maybe TRBD1 (5 bases). CDR1 is SGHTA, CDR2 FQGNSA, per germline. The CDR3 contains 15 residues. The V end lost 0 bases, the J end lost 4 bases, and 12 bases lay between the germline ends.

This clonotype was detected a few times. A read error may produce the germline difference seen at one junction end. This chain links TRBV4-3 with TRBJ2-7; tentative D call: TRBD2 (6 bases). Germline CDR1 and CDR2: LGHNA and YSLEER. There are 15 residues in the CDR3. The CDR3 spells CASSLSLGLEDEQYF. In DNA, the CDR3 is TGCGCCAGCAGCCTGTCCCTGGGACTGGAGGACGAGCAGTACTTT.

In this sample, this clonotype turned up a few times. The V and J genes are TRBV6-5 and TRBJ2-4, with TRBD1 matching 7 bases. Trimming cost V 0 bases and J 5 bases; bases outside gene matches: 7. The CDR3 is made up of 16 amino acids. CDR1 and CDR2 from the germline V gene are MNHEY and SVGAGI. CDR3 coding DNA: TGTGCCAGCAGTTACTCAGCAGGGGGTCAGGAAAACATTCAGTACTTC. Translated, it gives CASSYSAGGQENIQYF.

This clonotype was recorded a few times. V usage is TRBV6-2 or TRBV6-3 and J usage is TRBJ2-7, with 9 bases lining up with TRBD1. The CDR3 spans 18 residues. The germline V gene encodes CDR1 MNHEY and CDR2 SVGEGT. The trim removed 2 bases at V and 2 bases at J, leaving 13 bases unmatched. Here the CDR3 DNA reads TGTGCCAGCAGTTACAAAATGACCGGGACAGGGTACCCCTACGAGCAGTACTTC. Amino acids: CASSYKMTGTGYPYEQYF.

The genes are TRBV7-2 and TRBJ2-3, with 10 bases matching TRBD2. With 5 bases clipped from V and 3 bases from J, the junction kept 5 bases outside the gene matches. The CDR3 length is 15 residues. Germline CDR1 reads SGHTA; CDR2 reads FQGNSA. The CDR3 DNA is TGTGCCAGCAGCGGGCCGGGACTAGCGACAGATACGCAGTATTTT. Protein: CASSGPGLATDTQYF.

This clonotype has ten or more counts. V gene TRBV7-8 combines with J gene TRBJ1-6; possibly TRBD1 for D (6 bases). Germline V gives CDR1 SGHVS, CDR2 FQNEAQ. V lost 5 bases to trimming and J lost 3 bases, with 11 bases between them. The CDR3 runs 15 residues. This chain's CDR3 is CASSPDSLYNSPLHF. The CDR3 nucleotides read TGTGCCAGCAGCCCGGACAGCCTCTATAATTCACCCCTCCACTTT. Supplemented by reference TRBV7-8 and TRBJ1-6, the full variable domain reads GAGVSQSPRYKVAKRGQDVALRCDPISGHVSLFWYQQALGQGPEFLTYFQNEAQLDKSGLPSDRFFAERPEGSVSTLKIQRTQQEDSAVYLCASSPDSLYNSPLHFGNGTRLTVT.

This clonotype was seen many times. This chain uses TRBV20-1 with TRBJ2-7; TRBD1 aligns across 9 bases. V lost 6 bases, J lost 3 bases, and 3 bases stayed unmatched. Germline CDR1 and CDR2: DFQATT and SNEGSKA (reference sequence). This CDR3 has 12 amino acids. CDR3 residues: CSARGQGYEQYF. The CDR3 DNA reads TGCAGTGCCCGGGGACAGGGCTACGAGCAGTACTTC.

V gene TRBV4-1 combines with J gene TRBJ1-5; D is uncertain. The CDR3 is 15 residues long. V shed 1 base and J shed 4 bases, with 11 bases lying between them. The germline V gene encodes CDR1 MGHRA and CDR2 YSYEKL. CDR3 amino acids: CASSQGGVMNQPQHF. The CDR3 bases are TGCGCCAGCAGCCAAGGTGGTGTTATGAATCAGCCCCAGCATTTT.

The chain is built from TRBV7-2 and TRBJ1-1, with D maybe TRBD1 (5 bases). Germline CDR1 is SGHTA and CDR2 is FQGNSA. The CDR3 runs 13 residues. V was pared by 1 base and J by 10 bases, with 13 bases between. CDR3 DNA: TGTGCCAGCAGCTTAGGTCGGGGGTGGGCAGCTTTCTTT. Encoded protein: CASSLGRGWAAFF. The variable domain in full, with the rest retrieved from reference TRBV7-2 and TRBJ1-1, is GAGVSQSPSNKVTEKGKDVELRCDPISGHTALYWYRQSLGQGLEFLIYFQGNSAPDKSGLPSDRFSAERTGGSVSTLTIQRTQQEDSAVYLCASSLGRGWAAFFGQGTRLTVV.

This clonotype was found a few times. CDR3 DNA sequence: TGTGCCAGTAGTATCGGGTTCCCCGCTTCACCCCTCCACTTT. Protein: CASSIGFPASPLHF. This chain connects TRBV19 to TRBJ1-6; D remains ambiguous. Germline loops: CDR1 LNHDA, CDR2 SQIVND (reference sequence). This CDR3 comprises 14 residues. V lost 3 bases to trimming and J lost 9 bases, with 12 bases between them.

This clonotype was counted ten times or more. J is TRBJ2-7 and V is TRBV6-5; either TRBD1 or TRBD2 may fit D (6 bases each). Germline CDR1 and CDR2: MNHEY and SVGAGI. The CDR3 length is 13 residues. V lost 4 bases and J lost 5, with 12 bases in between. CDR3 region: CASSFSGANEQYF. In DNA form, the CDR3 reads TGTGCCAGCAGTTTCTCGGGGGCCAACGAGCAGTACTTC.

Only a few counts were recorded for this clonotype. J is TRBJ2-7 and V is TRBV6-1, with 7 bases identical to TRBD1. CDR3 length: 14 residues. V gave up 4 bases and J gave up 4 bases; unmatched junction bases: 7. Per germline, CDR1 MNHNS and CDR2 SASEGT. The CDR3 DNA follows: TGTGCCAGCAGTGCCGACAGGGTCCCATACGAGCAGTACTTC. Translating gives CASSADRVPYEQYF.

Of note for this clonotype: In this CDR3 the conserved last residue, phenylalanine or tryptophan, is missing, so a read error is likely. V and J are TRBV12-3 or TRBV12-4 and TRBJ1-1; the D is unclear. The CDR3 is made up of 14 amino acids. V lost 3 bases and J 0 bases, leaving 8 bases between the germline ends. CDR3 coding DNA: TGTGCCAGCAGTTTCGCGACGGTGAACACTGAAGCTTTCTCT. Translated: CASSFATVNTEAFS.